These 22 T cell receptor beta chains originate from one sample sequenced in a study of blood T cell repertoires in COVID-19. Clones were read by immunoSEQ multiplex PCR, and TCRdb kept only the in-frame ones, dropping some. The sample shows 150,000 to 200,000 clones, approximately 88% of them seen only once. The specimen was peripheral blood. The receptors shown here come from a man in his forties or fifties with acute or convalescent COVID-19.

This chain joins TRBV7-2 and TRBJ2-2; a weak D match, TRBD2 (7 bases). In germline, CDR1 is SGHTA, CDR2 FQGNSA. Trimming stripped 2 bases from V and 6 bases from J, with 16 bases between. There are 16 residues in the CDR3. DNA for the CDR3: TGTGCCAGCAGCTTAACGGGGAGGGGGGCGGCCGGGGAGCTGTTTTTT. Residues: CASSLTGRGAAGELFF.

The gene calls are TRBV27 and TRBJ2-2; maybe TRBD2 (6 bases). The germline CDR1 and CDR2 sequences are MNHEY and SMNVEV (reference sequence). This CDR3 is built from 17 residues. Trimming took 5 bases from V and 3 from J, leaving 19 bases between them. The CDR3 DNA is TGTGCCAGCAGTATGCGACTAGTCCCCTCCGACACCGGGGAGCTGTTTTTT. This sequence encodes CASSMRLVPSDTGELFF.

The V gene is TRBV5-1, the J gene TRBJ1-3; 9 bases align to TRBD1. Germline V gene lookup returns CDR1 SGHRS and CDR2 YFSETQ. With 4 bases clipped from V and 9 bases from J, the junction kept 20 bases outside the gene matches. The CDR3 contains 18 residues. DNA for the CDR3: TGCGCCAGCAGCCATAGGCCTGAAGGACAGGGGAGGAAGAGCACCATATATTTT. Protein: CASSHRPEGQGRKSTIYF. The variable domain in full, completed from reference TRBV5-1 and TRBJ1-3, reads KAGVTQTPRYLIKTRGQQVTLSCSPISGHRSVSWYQQTPGQGLQFLFEYFSETQRNKGNFPGRFSGRQFSNSRSEMNVSTLELGDSALYLCASSHRPEGQGRKSTIYFGEGSWLTVV.

This clone has just a few counts. This chain uses TRBV6-5 with TRBJ1-3; D remains unclear. Trimming took 7 bases from V and 1 from J, leaving 14 bases between them. Germline V gene lookup returns CDR1 MNHEY and CDR2 SVGAGI. The CDR3 sequence is 15 residues long. The chain's CDR3 is CASIPLPRSGNTIYF. In DNA form, the CDR3 reads TGTGCCAGCATCCCCCTTCCCCGGTCTGGAAACACCATATATTTT.

This chain uses TRBV6-5 with TRBJ1-2, with D possibly being TRBD1 (5 bases). CDR3 length: 15 amino acids. CDR1 is MNHEY and CDR2 is SVGAGI in the germline V gene. Trimming shortened V by 6 bases and J by 4 bases, and 18 bases separated the two germline ends. CDR3 bases: TGTGCCAGCAGCCCCAGGCACGGGGGAGGCTATGGCTACACCTTC. Amino acid sequence: CASSPRHGGGYGYTF.

The CDR3 DNA reads TGTGCCAGCAGCCCCCGGGGTAGCGGGGGGGCCACAGATACGCAGTATTTT. This encodes CASSPRGSGGATDTQYF. The V call is TRBV5-4, the J call TRBJ2-3; 11 nucleotides agree with TRBD2. Germline values: CDR1 SGHNT, CDR2 YYREEE (reference sequence). The CDR3 covers 17 residues. J gave up 2 bases and V 4 bases, and 9 bases lay outside the gene matches. Filled out from reference TRBV5-4 and TRBJ2-3, the complete variable domain reads ETGVTQSPTHLIKTRGQQVTLRCSSQSGHNTVSWYQQALGQGPQFIFQYYREEENGRGNFPPRFSGLQFPNYSSELNVNALELDDSALYLCASSPRGSGGATDTQYFGPGTRLTVL.

The chain joins TRBV7-9 to TRBJ1-2, with a possible D match to TRBD1 (5 bases). Germline CDR1 and CDR2: SEHNR and FQNEAQ (reference sequence). There are 12 residues in the CDR3. The V end lost 5 bases, the J end lost 3 bases, and 7 bases lay between the germline ends. CDR3 nucleotide sequence: TGTGCCAGCAGCGGGGGGGACTATGGCTACACCTTC. Translating gives CASSGGDYGYTF.

The chain links TRBV9 to TRBJ1-5; possibly TRBD1 for D (5 bases). V was shortened by 0 bases and J by 6 bases, with 13 bases between the two germline ends. The germline V gene has CDR1 SGDLS and CDR2 YYNGEE. The CDR3 has 15 amino acids. DNA for the CDR3: TGTGCCAGCAGCGTAGGCGGGCGGGACGGTCAGCCCCAGCATTTT. It is translated as CASSVGGRDGQPQHF.

This chain connects TRBV29-1 to TRBJ1-2, with TRBD1 identical over 9 bases. This CDR3 spans 12 amino acids. J lost 7 bases, V lost 7 bases, and 7 bases had no gene match. The germline V gene has CDR1 SQVTM and CDR2 ANQGSEA. The CDR3 bases are TGCAGCGACGGGACAGGGTTGGGTGGCTACACCTTC. Its translation is CSDGTGLGGYTF.

The V gene is TRBV27, the J gene TRBJ1-5; D is possibly TRBD1 (5 bases). Trimming shortened V by 1 base and J by 3 bases, and 13 bases separated the two germline ends. This CDR3 is built from 16 residues. Germline V gene data show CDR1 as MNHEY and CDR2 as SMNVEV (reference sequence). The DNA for the CDR3 is TGTGCCAGCAGTTTATTAGCAGGGTCGGTCAATCAGCCCCAGCATTTT. Its protein product is CASSLLAGSVNQPQHF.

This rearrangement joins TRBV6-5 to TRBJ1-1, with TRBD1 identical over 9 bases. Trimming cost V 5 bases and J 11 bases; bases outside gene matches: 9. The CDR3 sequence is 13 residues long. The germline V gene encodes CDR1 MNHEY and CDR2 SVGAGI. The CDR3: CASSPPGTGTAFF. In nucleotides, the CDR3 is TGTGCCAGCAGTCCGCCCGGGACAGGGACGGCTTTCTTT.

This clone is a singleton in its sample. This chain connects TRBV28 to TRBJ2-3; the D gene is possibly TRBD1 (5 bases). Germline CDR1 MDHEN, CDR2 SYDVKM. The CDR3 is made up of 15 amino acids. Trimming removed 3 bases at V and 5 bases at J, with 15 bases between. DNA for the CDR3: TGTGCCAGCAGTTTGGGTTTCAACCAGGGAGATACGCAGTATTTT. Protein: CASSLGFNQGDTQYF.

The chain joins TRBV5-6 to TRBJ2-1; possible D gene TRBD2, 7 bases. The V end was cut by 3 bases, the J end by 8 bases, with 15 bases between. The CDR3 is 14 residues long. Germline V lookup: CDR1 SGHDT, CDR2 YYEEEE. The CDR3, as DNA: TGTGCCAGCAGCTCCCTAAGGGGGGGGGATGAGCAGTTCTTC. The encoded protein is CASSSLRGGDEQFF.

The chain uses TRBV7-2 and TRBJ1-1, with 7 positions matching TRBD1. With 5 bases clipped from V and 4 bases from J, the junction kept 13 bases outside the gene matches. CDR1 is SGHTA and CDR2 is FQGNSA in the germline V gene. CDR3 length: 16 amino acids. The CDR3 loop reads CASSPGQRWVGTEAFF. DNA for the CDR3: TGTGCCAGCAGCCCGGGACAGCGATGGGTCGGCACTGAAGCTTTCTTT.

This clone turned up a few times. The chain carries TRBV7-6 and TRBJ2-7; possibly TRBD1 for D (5 bases). V dropped 0 bases and J dropped 0 bases, with 12 bases sitting between them. This CDR3 region has 16 residues. Germline V gene sequence: CDR1 SGHVS, CDR2 FNYEAQ. In DNA form, the CDR3 reads TGTGCCAGCAGCTTAGCCTCAGGGCTAGACTCCTACGAGCAGTACTTC. Translated, it gives CASSLASGLDSYEQYF.

Details on this clone: This sample also contains other DNA sequences that code for the same CDR3. DNA of the CDR3: TGTGCCAGCAGCTACCGGGACTCTTCCTACGAGCAGTACTTC. Translation gives CASSYRDSSYEQYF. This rearrangement joins TRBV6-6 to TRBJ2-7; D may be TRBD2 (6 bases). There are 14 residues in the CDR3. V dropped 6 bases and J dropped 1 base, with 13 bases sitting between them. CDR1 MNHNY and CDR2 SVGAGI come from the germline V gene (reference sequence).

This chain uses TRBV5-1 with TRBJ2-3; D is unclear. This CDR3 has 12 amino acids. With 4 bases removed from V and 3 bases from J, the gap between germline ends came to 6 bases. Germline loops: CDR1 SGHRS, CDR2 YFSETQ. CDR3 DNA sequence: TGCGCCAGCAGCCGAGGTACAGATACGCAGTATTTT. As protein: CASSRGTDTQYF.

This sequence joins TRBV6-5 and TRBJ2-7, with TRBD1 as a possible D gene (6 bases). Germline lookup yields CDR1 MNHEY and CDR2 SVGAGI. The CDR3 loop spans 14 amino acids. V lost 6 bases and J 2 bases, leaving 14 bases between the germline ends. CDR3 sequence (DNA): TGTGCCAGCAGAACCCAGGGGCGACCCTACGAGCAGTACTTC. Translation gives CASRTQGRPYEQYF.

The rearrangement links TRBV9 to TRBJ1-4; 7 nucleotides align to TRBD1. Germline V CDR1 and CDR2: SGDLS, YYNGEE. J gave up 5 bases and V 3 bases, and 7 bases lay outside the gene matches. The CDR3 sequence is 15 residues long. CDR3 sequence (DNA): TGTGCCAGCAGCGCCCAGGGGGGTACCAATGAAAAACTGTTTTTT. Translation: CASSAQGGTNEKLFF.

The sample holds a few counts of this clone. The chain has TRBV5-5 and TRBJ2-5; 9 bases fit TRBD1. Per germline, CDR1 SGHKS and CDR2 YYEKEE (reference sequence). J lost 4 bases, V lost 4 bases, and 8 bases had no gene match. This CDR3 has 15 residues. The CDR3 protein is CASSTTTGGSETQYF. The CDR3 coding sequence is TGTGCCAGCAGCACAACCACAGGGGGCTCAGAGACCCAGTACTTC.

V is TRBV5-1 and J is TRBJ1-1; D gene uncertain. The V gene's germline CDR1 is SGHRS and CDR2 YFSETQ. V lost 0 bases to trimming and J lost 7 bases, with 7 bases between them. This CDR3 spans 12 amino acids. CDR3 nucleotide sequence: TGCGCCAGCAGCTTGGGGCAGAATGAAGCTTTCTTT. The encoded protein is CASSLGQNEAFF. Full variable domain (remainder filled in from reference TRBV5-1 and TRBJ1-1): KAGVTQTPRYLIKTRGQQVTLSCSPISGHRSVSWYQQTPGQGLQFLFEYFSETQRNKGNFPGRFSGRQFSNSRSEMNVSTLELGDSALYLCASSLGQNEAFFGQGTRLTVV.

The rearrangement links TRBV2 to TRBJ2-7; 16 bases match TRBD2. The ends lost 6 bases at V and 2 bases at J; junction bases unmatched: 22. Germline V CDR1 and CDR2: SNHLY, FYNNEI. The CDR3 extends over 22 amino acids. Written as DNA, the CDR3 is TGTGCCAGCAGCCATTATTTTCGATTGGGACTAGCGGGGGGGCGGTCAACCTACGAGCAGTACTTC. It is translated as CASSHYFRLGLAGGRSTYEQYF.